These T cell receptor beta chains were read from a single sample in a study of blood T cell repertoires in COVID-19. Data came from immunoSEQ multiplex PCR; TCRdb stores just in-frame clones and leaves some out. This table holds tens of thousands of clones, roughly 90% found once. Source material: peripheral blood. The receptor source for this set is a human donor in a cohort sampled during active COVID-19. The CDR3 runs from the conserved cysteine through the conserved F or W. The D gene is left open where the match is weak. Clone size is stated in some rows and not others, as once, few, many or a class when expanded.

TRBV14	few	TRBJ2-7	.	TGTGCCAGCAGCCCCCGAGCAGGCGGGAACGGGCAGTACTTC	CASSPRAGGNGQYF
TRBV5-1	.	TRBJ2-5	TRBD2	TGCGCCAGCAGCTTAGAACCCCGGGGGGGGCGGTCCCAGTACTTC	CASSLEPRGGRSQYF
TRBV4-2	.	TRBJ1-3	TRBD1	TGTGCCAGCAGCCAAGACTCAGGGGGCGCTGGAAACACCATATATTTT	CASSQDSGGAGNTIYF
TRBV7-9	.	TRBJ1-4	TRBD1	TGTGCCAGCAGCTTAGGTTCAGGGGGAACTAATGAAAAACTGTTTTTT	CASSLGSGGTNEKLFF
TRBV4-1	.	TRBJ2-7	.	TGCGCCAGCAGCCAAGATCAGGGCAGTTTCTACGAGCAGTACTTC	CASSQDQGSFYEQYF
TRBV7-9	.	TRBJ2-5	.	TGTGCCAGCAGCTTAGCCCCTCAGGGAGAGACCCAGTACTTC	CASSLAPQGETQYF
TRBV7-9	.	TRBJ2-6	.	TGTGCCAGCAGCTTAGGGGGGGAATGGAAAAACTCTGGGGCCAACGTCCTGACTTTC	CASSLGGEWKNSGANVLTF
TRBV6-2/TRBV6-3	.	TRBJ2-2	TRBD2	TGTGCCAGCAGTTTCTTGCGGGGGGACGCGAACACCGGGGAGCTGTTTTTT	CASSFLRGDANTGELFF
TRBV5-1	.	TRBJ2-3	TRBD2	TGCGCCAGCAGCTTGGCCGCGACTAGCGGGGGGGCAAGGGATACGCAGTATTTT	CASSLAATSGGARDTQYF
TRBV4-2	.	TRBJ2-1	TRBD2	TGTGCCAGCAGCCTGCGACTAGCGGCTAATGAGCAGTTCTTC	CASSLRLAANEQFF
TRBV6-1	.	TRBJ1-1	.	TGTGCCAGCAGTGAAGCGAGGGCAGGCACTGAAGCTTTCTTT	CASSEARAGTEAFF
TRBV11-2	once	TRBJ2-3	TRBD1	TGTGCCAGCAGCCGGACAGGGGCAAGGGCAGATACGCAGTATTTT	CASSRTGARADTQYF
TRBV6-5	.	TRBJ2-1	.	TGTGCCAGCAGTTACGGGCTAGCGCAAACCAATGAGCAGTTCTTC	CASSYGLAQTNEQFF
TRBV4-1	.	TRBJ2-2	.	TGCGCCAGCAGCTTCAGGGAAGTCGGGGAGCTGTTTTTT	CASSFREVGELFF
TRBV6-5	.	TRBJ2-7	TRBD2	TGTGCCAGCAGTTACTCCCAACTAGCGGCCTACGAGCAGTACTTC	CASSYSQLAAYEQYF
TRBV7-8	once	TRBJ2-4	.	TGTGCCAGCAGCGAGCGGACGAACCTAGCCAAAAACATTCAGTACTTC	CASSERTNLAKNIQYF
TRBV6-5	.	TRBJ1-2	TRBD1	TGTGCCAGCACCCTATTGACAGGGGGTGGCTACACCTTC	CASTLLTGGGYTF
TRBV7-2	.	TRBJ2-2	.	TGTGCCAGCAGCTTACTAGCGAACACCGGGGAGCTGTTTTTT	CASSLLANTGELFF
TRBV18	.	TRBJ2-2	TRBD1	TGTGCCAGCTCACCACAGGGACAGGGGAACACCGGGGAGCTGTTTTTT	CASSPQGQGNTGELFF
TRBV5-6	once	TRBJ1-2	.	TGTGCCAGCAGCTTGGTTGTCAGGGATACAGCTAACTATGGCTACACCTTC	CASSLVVRDTANYGYTF
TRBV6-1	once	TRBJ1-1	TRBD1	TGTGCCAGCATTGGGACAGTTGGGTATACTGAAGCTTTCTTT	CASIGTVGYTEAFF
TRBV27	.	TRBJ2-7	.	TGTGCCAGCAGTTCTGGGGGGGGGCGTTTCGAGCAGTACTTC	CASSSGGGRFEQYF
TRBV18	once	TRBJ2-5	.	TGTGCCAGCTCTTCTCGGGTCCAAGAGACCCAGTACTTC	CASSSRVQETQYF
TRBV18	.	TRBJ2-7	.	TGTGCCAGCTCACCACCCCCTTTTGGACATCTGAGCTCCTACGAGCAGTACTTC	CASSPPPFGHLSSYEQYF
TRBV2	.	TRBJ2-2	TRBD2	TGTGCCCGCCGGCGGGGGGGCGGGAACACCGGGGAGCTGTTTTTT	CARRRGGGNTGELFF
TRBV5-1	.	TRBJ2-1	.	TGCGCCAGCAGCTTGGTTCAGGGCGCATACAATGAGCAGTTCTTC	CASSLVQGAYNEQFF
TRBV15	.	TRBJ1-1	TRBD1	TGTGCCACCAGCAACACAGACAGGGGTAAGAACACTGAAGCTTTCTTT	CATSNTDRGKNTEAFF
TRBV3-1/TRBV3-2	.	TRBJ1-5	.	TGTGCCAGCAGCCAAGATGAGGGACAGCCCCAGCATTTT	CASSQDEGQPQHF
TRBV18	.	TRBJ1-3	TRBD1	TGTGCCAGCTCACTGGCGGGACAGGGGTTGGCTGGAAACACCATATATTTT	CASSLAGQGLAGNTIYF
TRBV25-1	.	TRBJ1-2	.	TGTGCCAGCAGTGGGGGGCGGGCTTTGCGGACCTATGGCTACACCTTC	CASSGGRALRTYGYTF
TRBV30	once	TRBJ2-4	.	TGTGCCTGGAGTGTTGGAGGGAATATTCAGTACTTC	CAWSVGGNIQYF
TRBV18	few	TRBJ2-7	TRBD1	TGTGCCAGCTCACCAAGGACAGGCGACTACGAGCAGTACTTC	CASSPRTGDYEQYF
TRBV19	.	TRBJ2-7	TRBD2	TGTGCCAGTAGTGCCATCAGCGGGGGGCATTCCTACGAGCAGTACTTC	CASSAISGGHSYEQYF
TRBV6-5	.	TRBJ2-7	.	TGTGCCAGCAGTTACTCGCGGGATTTCTACGAGCAGTACTTC	CASSYSRDFYEQYF
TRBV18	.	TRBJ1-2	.	TGTGCCAGCTCACAAACCTCAGACAGCACTAACTATGGCTACACCTTC	CASSQTSDSTNYGYTF
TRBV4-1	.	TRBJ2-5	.	TGCGCCAGCAGCCTTATTGGGGGGGGCGTGGAGACCCAGTACTTC	CASSLIGGGVETQYF
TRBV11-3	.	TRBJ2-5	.	TGTGCCAGCAGCTTAGGCGCCAGTGTGGAGGAGACCCAGTACTTC	CASSLGASVEETQYF
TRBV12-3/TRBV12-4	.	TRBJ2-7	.	TGTGCCAGCAGGGGGCCTACCTACGAGCAGTACTTC	CASRGPTYEQYF
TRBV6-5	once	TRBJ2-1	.	TGTGCCAGCAGTTACAGGGCAGGGGACAATGAGCAGTTCTTC	CASSYRAGDNEQFF
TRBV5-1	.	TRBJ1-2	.	TGCGCCAGCAGCCCCTATGGGGGGGGCCATGGCTACACCTTC	CASSPYGGGHGYTF
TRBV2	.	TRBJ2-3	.	TGTGCCAGCGCAGGGTCATCACACACAGATACGCAGTATTTT	CASAGSSHTDTQYF
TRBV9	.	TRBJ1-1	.	TGTGCCAGCAGCGTAGGGCAGGGGAACACTGAAGCTTTCTTT	CASSVGQGNTEAFF
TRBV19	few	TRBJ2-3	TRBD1	TGTGCCAGTAACCCCATAGGGTCAGGGGGTACGCAGTATTTT	CASNPIGSGGTQYF
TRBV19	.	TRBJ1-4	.	TGTGCCAGTATGCTTATTTCGGCAGGCCCTGAAAAACTGTTTTTT	CASMLISAGPEKLFF
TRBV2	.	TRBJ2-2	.	TGTGCCAGCAGGGTAGACACCGGGGAGCTGTTTTTT	CASRVDTGELFF
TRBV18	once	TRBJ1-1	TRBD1	TGTGCCAGCTCTGGGACAGGGGGCGTATACACTGAAGCTTTCTTT	CASSGTGGVYTEAFF
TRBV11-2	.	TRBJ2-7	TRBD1	TGTGCCAGCAGCTTAACCGAGGGGGCGTGGTACGAGCAGTACTTC	CASSLTEGAWYEQYF
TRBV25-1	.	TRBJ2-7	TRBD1	TGTGCCAGCAGTGATCTGGACAGGGCGTCCGAGCAGTACTTC	CASSDLDRASEQYF
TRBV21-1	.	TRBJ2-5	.	TGTGCCAGCAGCAAAGACACTAGCGGGGGGGCTTGGGGCGAGACCCAGTACTTC	CASSKDTSGGAWGETQYF
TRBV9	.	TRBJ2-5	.	TGTGCCAGCAGCGTTCAGGGAAAAGAGACCCAGTACTTC	CASSVQGKETQYF
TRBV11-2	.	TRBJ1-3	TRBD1	TGTGCCAGCAGCCACAGGGGGCAGAGAAACACCATATATTTT	CASSHRGQRNTIYF
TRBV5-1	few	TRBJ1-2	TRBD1	TGCGCCAGCAGCTTTGAGGGGGCGAACTATGGCTACACCTTC	CASSFEGANYGYTF
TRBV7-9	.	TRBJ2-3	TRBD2	TGTGCCAGCAGCCGCCGAGCGGGGACGAGCACAGATACGCAGTATTTT	CASSRRAGTSTDTQYF